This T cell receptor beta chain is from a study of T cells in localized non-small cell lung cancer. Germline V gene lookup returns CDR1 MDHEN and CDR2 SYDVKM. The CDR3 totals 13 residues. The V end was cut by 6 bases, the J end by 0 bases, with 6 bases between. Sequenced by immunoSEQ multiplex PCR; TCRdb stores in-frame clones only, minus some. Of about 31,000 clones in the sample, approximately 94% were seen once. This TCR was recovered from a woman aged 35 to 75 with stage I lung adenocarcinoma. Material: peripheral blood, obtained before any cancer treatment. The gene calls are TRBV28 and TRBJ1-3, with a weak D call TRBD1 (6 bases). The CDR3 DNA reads TGTGCCAGCAGGGACAGCTCTGGAAACACCATATATTTT. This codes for CASRDSSGNTIYF.